This T cell receptor beta chain was observed in a study of blood T cell repertoires in COVID-19. Study-level information: Samples taken during acute and convalescent COVID-19 were collected in the United States, Italy and Spain. PBMCs, B-cell-depleted T cells, or T cells were the source of the cDNA or gDNA that made up the material.

The CDR3 runs 14 residues. Trimming took 3 bases from V and 6 from J; bases not matched to a gene: 4. Germline V gives CDR1 KGHSH, CDR2 LQKENI. Authors' methods: Amplified reference gene primers provided the basis for estimating nucleated cell counts. Assay: immunoSEQ multiplex PCR; the TCRdb copy retains only in-frame clones and omits some. V and J calls and clone size come straight from that table; D and trimming were deduced from the DNA. Found here are around 150,000 clones, about 87% of them singletons; the top ten hold 3% to 4.5%. Input material: peripheral blood. The source is a woman aged 60 to 75 who had recovered from COVID-19. The J gene is TRBJ2-4, the V gene TRBV18; 8 bases match TRBD2. The CDR3 nucleotides read TGTGCCAGCTCACCGGATGCGGGGGGAAACATTCAGTACTTC. Protein: CASSPDAGGNIQYF.